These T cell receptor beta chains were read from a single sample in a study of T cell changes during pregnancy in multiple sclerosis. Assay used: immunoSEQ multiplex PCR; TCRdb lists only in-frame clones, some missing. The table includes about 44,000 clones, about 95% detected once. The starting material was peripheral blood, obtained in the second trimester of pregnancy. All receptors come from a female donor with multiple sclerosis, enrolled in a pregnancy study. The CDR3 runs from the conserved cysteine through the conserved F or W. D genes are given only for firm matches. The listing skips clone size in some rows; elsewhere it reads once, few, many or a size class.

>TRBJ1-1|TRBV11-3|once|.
TGTGCCAGCAGCCCCGGGGCAGGGGCGGGGGCCTCGAACACTGAAGCTTTCTTT
CASSPGAGAGASNTEAFF
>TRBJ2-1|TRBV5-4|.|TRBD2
TGTGCCAGCAGCTCGTCCCTTAGCGGGAGGGCCCACAATGAGCAGTTCTTC
CASSSSLSGRAHNEQFF
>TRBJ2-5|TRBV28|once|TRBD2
TGTGCCAGCAGTCAGAGCGGGAGTGGGGAGACCCAGTACTTC
CASSQSGSGETQYF
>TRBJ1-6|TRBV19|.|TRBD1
TGTGCCAGCGGGACAGGGGGCCCTAATTCACCCCTCCACTTT
CASGTGGPNSPLHF
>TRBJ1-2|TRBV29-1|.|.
TGCAGCGTTGCAGGGGCGCGCTATGGCTACACCTTC
CSVAGARYGYTF
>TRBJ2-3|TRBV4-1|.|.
TGCGCCAGCAGCCAAGATGGGAGAGGGACAGATACGCAGTATTTT
CASSQDGRGTDTQYF
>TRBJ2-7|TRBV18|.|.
TGTGCCAGCTCACCTCAAGGAGGGATGACCTACGAGCAGTACTTC
CASSPQGGMTYEQYF
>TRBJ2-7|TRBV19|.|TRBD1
TGTGCCAGTAGTATAGCCGAGACAGGGAGAATCGAGCAGTACTTC
CASSIAETGRIEQYF
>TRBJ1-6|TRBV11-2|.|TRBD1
TGTGCCAGCAGCCGGGACAGGGGTCCGCTGATCCCCCTCCACTTT
CASSRDRGPLIPLHF
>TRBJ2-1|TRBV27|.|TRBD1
TGTGCCAGCAGTTTTGGGACAGGGAAGTTTTATGAGCAGTTCTTC
CASSFGTGKFYEQFF
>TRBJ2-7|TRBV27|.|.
TGTGCCAGCAGTTACCACAGGGAGAGGAACTACGAGCAGTACTTC
CASSYHRERNYEQYF
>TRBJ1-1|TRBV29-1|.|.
TGCAGCGCTAAGACAGGAATGAACACTGAAGCTTTCTTT
CSAKTGMNTEAFF
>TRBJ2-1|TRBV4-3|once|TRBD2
TGCGCCAGCAGCCAAGGAGAGGGCGGGGGATCCTACAATGAGCAGTTCTTC
CASSQGEGGGSYNEQFF
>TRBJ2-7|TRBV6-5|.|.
TGTGCCAGCAGCTACTCTCGCTACTACGAGCAGTACTTC
CASSYSRYYEQYF
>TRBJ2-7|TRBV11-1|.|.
TGTGCCAGCAGCCCGCGGAGGGGCGAGCAGTACTTC
CASSPRRGEQYF
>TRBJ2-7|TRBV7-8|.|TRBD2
TGTGCCAGCAGCTGGGAGGGGTACGAGCAGTACTTC
CASSWEGYEQYF
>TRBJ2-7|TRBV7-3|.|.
TGTGCCAGCAGCTTATTTCCCGACAGTACTTCCTACGAGCAGTACTTC
CASSLFPDSTSYEQYF
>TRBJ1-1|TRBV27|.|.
TGTGCCAGCAGTCTAACCCAGGGAGGGACTGAAGCTTTCTTT
CASSLTQGGTEAFF
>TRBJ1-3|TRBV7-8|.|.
TGTGCCAGCAGCAGACTCTCCGAATACTCAGGAAACACCATATATTTT
CASSRLSEYSGNTIYF
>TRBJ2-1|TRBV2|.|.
TGTGCCAGCAGTGAGGGCTTTAAGCAGTTCTTC
CASSEGFKQFF
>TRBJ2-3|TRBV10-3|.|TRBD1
TGTGCCATCAGTGTAGGGACAGGGGGATTGACAGATACGCAGTATTTT
CAISVGTGGLTDTQYF
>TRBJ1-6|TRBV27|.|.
TGTGCCAGCAGTTTAGGCCCAGGAGGTTCACCCCTCCACTTT
CASSLGPGGSPLHF
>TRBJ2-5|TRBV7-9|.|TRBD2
TGTGCCAGCAGCGAGCGGGGGGTCCAAGAGACCCAGTACTTC
CASSERGVQETQYF
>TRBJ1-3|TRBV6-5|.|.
TGTGCCAGCAGGCGCCACTCTGGAAACACCATATATTTT
CASRRHSGNTIYF
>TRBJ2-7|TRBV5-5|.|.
TGTGCCAGCAGCTTGGGCAGAGGCAGAACCTACGAGCAGTACTTC
CASSLGRGRTYEQYF
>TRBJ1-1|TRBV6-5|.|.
TGTGCCAGCAGACAATACAGGAACACTGAAGCTTTCTTT
CASRQYRNTEAFF
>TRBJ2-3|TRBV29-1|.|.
TGCAGCGTTGAGGGGCGGTTCACAGATACGCAGTATTTT
CSVEGRFTDTQYF
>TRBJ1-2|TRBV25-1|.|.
TGTGCCAGCAGTGAAGGGCCAGGAGGCTACACCTTC
CASSEGPGGYTF
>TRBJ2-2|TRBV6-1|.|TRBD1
TGTGCCAGCAGTGAAAGAGGGACAGGGGTCACCGGGGAGCTGTTTTTT
CASSERGTGVTGELFF
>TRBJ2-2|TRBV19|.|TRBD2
TGTGCCAGTAGCGAACCCCAGACTAGCGGGAGAACCGGGGAGCTGTTTTTT
CASSEPQTSGRTGELFF
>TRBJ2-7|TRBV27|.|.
TGTGCCAGCAGTTTCCTGTCCTCCTACGAGCAGTACTTC
CASSFLSSYEQYF
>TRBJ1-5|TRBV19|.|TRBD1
TGTGCCAGTAGTATGGGACAGTATCATCAGCCCCAGCATTTT
CASSMGQYHQPQHF
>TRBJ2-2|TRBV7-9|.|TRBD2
TGTGCCAGCAGCCAGACTAGCGCCTACACCGGGGAGCTGTTTTTT
CASSQTSAYTGELFF
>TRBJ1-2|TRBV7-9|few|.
TGTGCCAGCAGCCACGGACAGAACTATGGCTACACCTTC
CASSHGQNYGYTF
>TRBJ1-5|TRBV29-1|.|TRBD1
TGCAGCGTTTCCCAAGGGACAGGGGGGAATCAGCCCCAGCATTTT
CSVSQGTGGNQPQHF
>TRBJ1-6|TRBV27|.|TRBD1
TGTGCCAGCAGTTTAGAGCGCAGGACCACAGGGGGAAATTCACCCCTCCACTTT
CASSLERRTTGGNSPLHF
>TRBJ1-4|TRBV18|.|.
TGTGCCAGCTCCCTTGGACAGATTAATGAAAAACTGTTTTTT
CASSLGQINEKLFF
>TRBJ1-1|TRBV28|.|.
TGTGCCAGCACCACAGGACGGACCCAACGGGCTTTCTTT
CASTTGRTQRAFF
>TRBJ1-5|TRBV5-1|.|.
TGCGCCAGCAGCTTGCTTCCCACAGGGCCCGCTACTAATCAGCCCCAGCATTTT
CASSLLPTGPATNQPQHF